This T cell receptor beta chain is drawn from a study of shared clonotypes between healthy human individuals. The CDR3 is made up of 14 amino acids. V lost 1 base, J lost 10 bases, and 9 bases stayed unmatched. This clone was picked up one time. Clones were sequenced by immunoSEQ multiplex PCR, and TCRdb holds only the in-frame ones, with some missing. This sample has a few million clones, with approximately 94% found just once. The specimen sequenced was naive CD4+ T cells sorted from blood. Sample subset: CD45RA+ positively selected. V gene TRBV5-3 combines with J gene TRBJ1-1; 8 bases line up with TRBD1. TRBV5-3 is placed among ORFs of uncertain function. The receptor was derived from a man between 18 and 29 years old in good health. CDR3 sequence: CARSLQCVGQGAFF. The CDR3 DNA is TGTGCCAGAAGCTTGCAATGTGTAGGACAGGGAGCTTTCTTT.